These 32 T cell receptor beta chains were sequenced from one sample in a study of blood T cell repertoires in COVID-19. Data came from immunoSEQ multiplex PCR; TCRdb stores just in-frame clones and leaves some out. The repertoire holds approximately 310,000 clones, with under 90% as singletons. The material sequenced was PBMCs or T cells enriched from blood (not recorded which). Receptors originate from a man aged 60 to 69 who had recovered from COVID-19.

This clone was seen only once. The J gene is TRBJ2-1, the V gene TRBV24-1, with TRBD2 matching 12 bases. Per germline, CDR1 KGHDR and CDR2 SFDVKD. The ends lost 3 bases at V and 5 bases at J; junction bases unmatched: 7. CDR3 length equals 17 residues. The CDR3 nucleotides are TGTGCCACCAGTGATATGACTAGCGGGAGCGTCCACAATGAGCAGTTCTTC. Its protein is CATSDMTSGSVHNEQFF.

This chain connects TRBV5-5 to TRBJ2-2, with a weak D call TRBD1 (6 bases). V lost 1 base and J lost 5, with 15 bases in between. The CDR3 has 16 amino acids. Germline CDR1 and CDR2: SGHKS and YYEKEE (reference sequence). CDR3 amino acids: CASSLLWGLDTGELFF. The CDR3 DNA sequence: TGTGCCAGCAGCTTGCTTTGGGGGCTTGATACCGGGGAGCTGTTTTTT.

The sample holds one count of this clone. The chain recombines TRBV6-2 or TRBV6-3 with TRBJ1-5; 7 nucleotides line up with TRBD1. V lost 6 bases to trimming and J lost 0 bases; unmatched junction nucleotides: 5. Germline V gives CDR1 MNHEY, CDR2 SVGEGT. The CDR3 totals 15 residues. The CDR3 loop reads CASSPGQDSNQPQHF. Here the CDR3 DNA reads TGTGCCAGCAGCCCCGGACAGGATAGCAATCAGCCCCAGCATTTT.

V is TRBV28 and J is TRBJ2-2, with D possibly matching TRBD1 (5 bases). Germline CDR1 reads MDHEN; CDR2 reads SYDVKM. Trimming cost V 6 bases and J 14 bases, with 28 bases left between them. The CDR3 length is 16 residues. The chain's CDR3 is CASSVETGAGLLPLFF. CDR3 coding DNA: TGTGCCAGCAGCGTTGAAACGGGCGCAGGGCTTTTGCCACTGTTTTTT.

The rearrangement links TRBV18 to TRBJ1-3; possibly TRBD1 for D (5 bases). Germline CDR1 is KGHSH and CDR2 is LQKENI. The CDR3 is 14 residues long. V was trimmed by 0 bases and J by 4 bases, leaving 7 bases between them. The CDR3 is CASSPPGPGNTIYF. DNA of the CDR3: TGTGCCAGCTCACCACCGGGGCCAGGAAACACCATATATTTT.

V usage is TRBV27 and J usage is TRBJ1-6; D call uncertain. Trimming removed 5 bases from V and 10 bases from J, with 12 bases in between. Germline-derived CDR1 and CDR2 are MNHEY and SMNVEV (reference sequence). The CDR3 consists of 13 residues. The CDR3 loop is CASSRRGRSPLHF. CDR3 nucleotides: TGTGCCAGCAGTAGACGGGGAAGGTCACCCCTCCACTTT.

The rearrangement links TRBV24-1 to TRBJ1-2, with D possibly being TRBD1 (5 bases). V was clipped by 2 bases and J by 3 bases, with 12 bases between them. The CDR3 extends over 15 amino acids. Looked up from germline, CDR1 is KGHDR and CDR2 is SFDVKD. The DNA of the CDR3 is TGTGCCACCAGTGATTCCAAAGGGGCGGACTATGGCTACACCTTC. As protein: CATSDSKGADYGYTF.

For the CDR3, the DNA is TGTGCCAGCAGCTTGATGGGGGGCTCTGGAAACACCATATATTTT. Its protein is CASSLMGGSGNTIYF. J is TRBJ1-3 and V is TRBV5-5; tentatively, D is TRBD1 (5 bases). Germline values: CDR1 SGHKS, CDR2 YYEKEE (reference sequence). This CDR3 comprises 15 residues. Trimming shortened V by 1 base and J by 0 bases, and 8 bases separated the two germline ends.

This sequence joins TRBV2 and TRBJ1-2, with a possible D match to TRBD1 (6 bases). The V end lost 1 base, the J end lost 4 bases, and 13 bases lay between the germline ends. Looked up from germline, CDR1 is SNHLY and CDR2 is FYNNEI. The CDR3 totals 15 residues. The CDR3 DNA sequence: TGTGCCAGCAGTGAAGATCGGACAGATCTCTATGGCTACACCTTC. Amino acid sequence: CASSEDRTDLYGYTF.

The gene calls are TRBV7-3 and TRBJ1-1; weak D call: TRBD1 (5 bases). The CDR3 spans 13 residues. V was trimmed by 6 bases and J by 6 bases, leaving 14 bases between them. Germline V gene data show CDR1 as SGHTA and CDR2 as FQGTGA. The CDR3 loop is CASSIQGESEAFF. DNA of the CDR3: TGTGCCAGCAGTATTCAAGGGGAATCTGAAGCTTTCTTT.

The chain's CDR3 is CAISESRGMDEQFF. The CDR3 coding sequence is TGTGCCATCAGTGAGTCACGAGGTATGGATGAGCAGTTCTTC. This chain joins TRBV10-3 and TRBJ2-1; D not resolved. This CDR3 has 14 amino acids. Germline loops: CDR1 ENHRY, CDR2 SYGVKD. The ends were cut back, 0 bases at V and 8 bases at J, with 11 bases in the middle.

The J gene is TRBJ1-6, the V gene TRBV4-1; maybe TRBD1 (5 bases). V was cut by 5 bases and J by 4 bases, with 15 bases left in between. This CDR3 is built from 16 residues. Germline V gene lookup returns CDR1 MGHRA and CDR2 YSYEKL. CDR3 residues: CASSTPGTEYNSPLHF. Written as DNA, the CDR3 is TGCGCCAGCAGCACACCCGGGACTGAATATAATTCACCCCTCCACTTT.

The chain carries TRBV30 and TRBJ2-3; 7 bases match TRBD2. CDR3 length: 14 amino acids. In germline, CDR1 is GTSNPN, CDR2 SVGIG (reference sequence). CDR3 in amino acids: CVHKGLAVTDTQYF. The CDR3 nucleotides read TGTGTCCACAAGGGCCTAGCGGTGACAGATACGCAGTATTTT.

The rearrangement uses TRBV2 and TRBJ1-6; D is ambiguous. Germline values: CDR1 SNHLY, CDR2 FYNNEI. This CDR3 is 14 amino acids long. V was cut by 7 bases and J by 0 bases, with 7 bases left in between. The CDR3 region has the DNA TGTGCCAGCATCCCCAGCTCCTATAATTCACCCCTCCACTTT. It codes for CASIPSSYNSPLHF.

The chain uses TRBV5-1 and TRBJ2-1; the match to TRBD2 covers 9 bases. Germline V gives CDR1 SGHRS, CDR2 YFSETQ. CDR3 length: 17 residues. The ends lost 0 bases at V and 8 bases at J; junction bases unmatched: 12. CDR3 region: CASSLELRGSGSDEQFF. The CDR3 nucleotides are TGCGCCAGCAGCTTGGAGCTACGCGGTAGCGGGAGCGATGAGCAGTTCTTC.

This clone was observed a single time. The chain employs TRBV6-4 and TRBJ1-1, with TRBD1 as a possible D gene (6 bases). The V gene's germline CDR1 is MRHNA and CDR2 SNTAGT. This CDR3 has 17 residues. Trimming left V 0 bases short and J 6 bases short, with 20 bases between. CDR3 in DNA: TGTGCCAGCAGTGACTCGAAGAAACAGGGCCTGGGAGCTGAAGCTTTCTTT. Residues: CASSDSKKQGLGAEAFF.

The chain employs TRBV19 and TRBJ2-3; TRBD2 aligns across 9 bases. CDR3 length: 16 amino acids. Germline V lookup: CDR1 LNHDA, CDR2 SQIVND (reference sequence). The V gene end was trimmed by 5 bases and the J gene end by 4 bases; junction bases not matched to a gene: 10. CDR3 protein: CASSVVAGALPDTQYF. The CDR3 bases are TGTGCCAGTAGTGTCGTAGCGGGAGCCCTCCCAGATACGCAGTATTTT.

The genes are TRBV27 and TRBJ1-1; D unclear. CDR1 MNHEY and CDR2 SMNVEV come from the germline V gene (reference sequence). V lost 5 bases and J 6 bases, leaving 10 bases between the germline ends. The length of the CDR3 is 12 residues. The DNA for the CDR3 is TGTGCCAGCAGTCACCGGGGAGCTGAAGCTTTCTTT. This encodes CASSHRGAEAFF.

This chain links TRBV11-3 with TRBJ1-3; D is unresolved. Per germline, CDR1 SGHNT and CDR2 YENEEA. This CDR3 is built from 15 residues. The ends were cut back, 5 bases at V and 0 bases at J, with 11 bases in the middle. The CDR3 sequence: CASSRPGVSGNTIYF. CDR3 bases: TGTGCCAGCAGCAGACCCGGGGTCTCTGGAAACACCATATATTTT.

V and J are TRBV24-1 and TRBJ2-2; perhaps TRBD2 as D (5 bases). CDR1 and CDR2 (germline): KGHDR, SFDVKD. CDR3 length equals 14 residues. Trimming took off 6 bases at V and 4 bases at J, with 11 bases between the two ends. The CDR3 loop reads CATSRSGGTGELFF. The CDR3 nucleotides read TGTGCCACCAGTAGGTCAGGAGGCACCGGGGAGCTGTTTTTT.

The genes are TRBV2 and TRBJ1-1; D perhaps matches TRBD1 (6 bases). V was pared by 6 bases and J by 6 bases, with 14 bases between. Germline V CDR1 and CDR2: SNHLY, FYNNEI. The CDR3 covers 13 residues. The CDR3 loop reads CASRDRQVSEAFF. Written as DNA, the CDR3 is TGTGCCAGCAGAGATCGACAGGTCTCTGAAGCTTTCTTT. Looking up the rest from reference TRBV2 and TRBJ1-1 gives the full variable domain: EPEVTQTPSHQVTQMGQEVILRCVPISNHLYFYWYRQILGQKVEFLVSFYNNEISEKSEIFDDQFSVERPDGSNFTLKIRSTKLEDSAMYFCASRDRQVSEAFFGQGTRLTVV.

V and J are TRBV11-2 and TRBJ2-7; TRBD2 might be the D (5 bases). V lost 4 bases to trimming and J lost 2 bases, with 12 bases between them. CDR1 is SGHAT, CDR2 FQNNGV, per germline. The CDR3 runs 14 residues. CDR3 in amino acids: CASSSQFGAYEQYF. Written as DNA, the CDR3 is TGTGCCAGCAGCTCCCAATTCGGGGCCTACGAGCAGTACTTC.

CDR3 loop: CASSHETGRYEQYF. CDR3 nucleotides: TGTGCCAGCAGCCACGAGACAGGCCGGTACGAGCAGTACTTC. V usage is TRBV3-1 (or the pseudogene TRBV3-2) and J usage is TRBJ2-7, with D perhaps TRBD1 (6 bases). The germline CDR1 and CDR2 sequences are LGHDT and YNNKEL (reference sequence). CDR3 length equals 14 residues. With 3 bases removed from V and 4 bases from J, the gap between germline ends came to 13 bases.

J is TRBJ2-1 and V is TRBV11-1, with 16 bases fitting TRBD2. The CDR3 is made up of 16 amino acids. J gave up 10 bases and V 5 bases, and 8 bases lay outside the gene matches. Germline CDR1 reads SGHAT; CDR2 reads FQDESV (reference sequence). The CDR3 reads CASSPPGLAGGFEQFF. CDR3 bases: TGTGCCAGCAGCCCCCCGGGACTAGCGGGAGGGTTCGAGCAGTTCTTC.

This CDR3 reads CASSEGTGDDEQYF. In DNA form, the CDR3 reads TGCGCCAGCAGTGAGGGGACAGGGGACGACGAGCAGTACTTC. The rearrangement joins TRBV10-1 to TRBJ2-7; 10 bases are a match to TRBD1. Germline V gene data show CDR1 as WNHNN and CDR2 as SYGVQD (reference sequence). J lost 5 bases, V lost 2 bases, and 3 bases had no gene match. The CDR3 totals 14 residues.

The chain is built from TRBV5-1 and TRBJ2-3, with D unclear. Trimming pared 4 bases from V and 0 bases from J, leaving 6 bases between. Germline assignment: CDR1 SGHRS and CDR2 YFSETQ. The CDR3 length is 13 residues. CDR3 protein: CASSIGSTDTQYF. The CDR3, as DNA: TGCGCCAGCAGCATCGGGAGCACAGATACGCAGTATTTT.

This rearrangement joins TRBV10-3 to TRBJ2-7; TRBD1 matches at 7 bases. Per germline, CDR1 ENHRY and CDR2 SYGVKD. J gave up 0 bases and V 6 bases, and 8 bases lay outside the gene matches. The CDR3 is made up of 15 amino acids. The CDR3 nucleotides read TGTGCCATCAGCGCTACGGACAGGCTCTCCTACGAGCAGTACTTC. Protein: CAISATDRLSYEQYF.

The V and J genes are TRBV18 and TRBJ2-1; TRBD2 matches 8 bases. The trim removed 2 bases at V and 4 bases at J, leaving 4 bases unmatched. Germline V gene data show CDR1 as KGHSH and CDR2 as LQKENI. This CDR3 spans 15 amino acids. The CDR3 spells CASSPSAGGYNEQFF. The DNA for the CDR3 is TGTGCCAGCTCACCAAGCGCGGGGGGTTACAATGAGCAGTTCTTC.

The CDR3 here is CASSSGQGAREQYF. The CDR3, as DNA: TGTGCCAGCAGCTCGGGACAGGGGGCGCGCGAGCAGTACTTC. The rearrangement uses TRBV7-2 and TRBJ2-7, with 12 nucleotides matching TRBD1. V lost 4 bases to trimming and J lost 6 bases; unmatched junction nucleotides: 4. The germline V gene encodes CDR1 SGHTA and CDR2 FQGNSA. This CDR3 contains 14 residues.

The chain joins TRBV19 to TRBJ2-1; 7 bases fit TRBD2. There are 17 residues in the CDR3. With 0 bases clipped from V and 3 bases from J, the junction kept 8 bases outside the gene matches. Germline lookup yields CDR1 LNHDA and CDR2 SQIVND (reference sequence). CDR3 residues: CASSIDLLAAFYNEQFF. DNA for the CDR3: TGTGCCAGTAGTATAGACCTTCTAGCGGCTTTCTACAATGAGCAGTTCTTC.

This clone occurred a few times. V is TRBV24-1 and J is TRBJ2-3; D not certain. The germline gives CDR1 KGHDR, CDR2 SFDVKD. V gave up 4 bases and J gave up 0 bases, with 10 bases separating them. This CDR3 contains 15 residues. CDR3 sequence: CATSEASKSTDTQYF. CDR3 nucleotides: TGTGCCACCAGTGAAGCGAGTAAAAGCACAGATACGCAGTATTTT.

The chain carries TRBV28 and TRBJ2-5; D is perhaps TRBD2 (5 bases). The CDR3 sequence is 14 residues long. V lost 3 bases and J 5 bases, leaving 13 bases between the germline ends. Germline V gives CDR1 MDHEN, CDR2 SYDVKM. CDR3 DNA: TGTGCCAGCAGTTTTGGCGAGCGGAGTGAGACCCAGTACTTC. This codes for CASSFGERSETQYF.